This TCR beta chain is from a study of cytomegalovirus exposure and HLA in healthy donors. General study results and limits: More than 150 TCR beta chains were listed as cytomegalovirus-associated.

As for this clone: Antigen specificity is unknown.

PCR amplification relied on 60 Vbeta primers (plus 13 Jbeta primers). The method was immunoSEQ multiplex PCR; TCRdb's version includes in-frame clones alone and lacks a portion of them. This table has 150,000 to 200,000 clones, about 13% appearing once. Germline trimming cut 3 bases from V and 4 bases from J; bases unmatched to any gene: 16. Germline CDR1 SGDLS, CDR2 YYNGEE. This CDR3 is built from 18 residues. This receptor was obtained from a man aged 50-60 years in good health and CMV-seropositive. The sequenced sample was PBMCs. V gene TRBV9 combines with J gene TRBJ2-5; TRBD2 matches at 9 bases. CDR3 region: CASSAPRAGGYTGETQYF. Here the CDR3 DNA reads TGTGCCAGCAGCGCCCCCCGGGCGGGGGGGTACACCGGAGAGACCCAGTACTTC.